The 15 T cell receptor beta chains below were found in one sample sequenced in a study of blood T cell repertoires in COVID-19. Assay used: immunoSEQ multiplex PCR; TCRdb lists only in-frame clones, some missing. The sample holds under 300,000 clones; around 80% are singletons and the top ten take approximately 4%. The sample was peripheral blood. The source of these receptors is a woman between 35 and 50 years old with active or convalescent COVID-19.

The V call is TRBV7-6, the J call TRBJ2-1; no clear D gene. Germline loops: CDR1 SGHVS, CDR2 FNYEAQ. This CDR3 has 14 residues. V was shortened by 1 base and J by 7 bases, with 11 bases between the two germline ends. The CDR3 here is CASSLDLPVNEQFF. CDR3 nucleotide sequence: TGTGCCAGCAGCTTAGACCTCCCAGTTAATGAGCAGTTCTTC.

The genes are TRBV5-1 and TRBJ2-3; 7 bases are a match to TRBD2. The CDR3 is 16 amino acids. The trim removed 0 bases at V and 0 bases at J, leaving 4 bases unmatched. In germline, CDR1 is SGHRS, CDR2 YFSETQ. The CDR3 here is CASSLEGLTSTDTQYF. CDR3 DNA: TGCGCCAGCAGCTTGGAGGGACTAACTAGCACAGATACGCAGTATTTT.

The chain has TRBV13 and TRBJ2-5; 8 bases align to TRBD2. Germline CDR1 is PRHDT and CDR2 is FYEKMQ (reference sequence). V lost 3 bases, J lost 4 bases, and 4 bases stayed unmatched. The length of the CDR3 is 14 residues. Written as DNA, the CDR3 is TGTGCCAGCAGCTTTCGGGGGGGGTCAGAGACCCAGTACTTC. This codes for CASSFRGGSETQYF. Complete variable domain (other parts from reference TRBV13 and TRBJ2-5): AAGVIQSPRHLIKEKRETATLKCYPIPRHDTVYWYQQGPGQDPQFLISFYEKMQSDKGSIPDRFSAQQFSDYHSELNMSSLELGDSALYFCASSFRGGSETQYFGPGTRLLVL.

V gene TRBV24-1 combines with J gene TRBJ1-1; D is ambiguous. Germline CDR1 is KGHDR and CDR2 is SFDVKD. The CDR3 has 13 residues. V lost 7 bases, J lost 6 bases, and 14 bases lay in between. The CDR3 DNA reads TGTGCCACCAGGACCCCGGGATGGGCTGAAGCTTTCTTT. This gives the protein CATRTPGWAEAFF.

This clone is a singleton in its sample. The chain carries TRBV2 and TRBJ1-5; no reliable D call. CDR1 and CDR2 from the germline V gene are SNHLY and FYNNEI. The CDR3 is 13 residues long. V lost 5 bases and J 5 bases, leaving 10 bases between the germline ends. As DNA, the CDR3 is TGTGCCAGCAGTAGGGAGGTACATCAGCCCCAGCATTTT. This translates into CASSREVHQPQHF.

This chain connects TRBV14 to TRBJ2-7; 10 nucleotides match TRBD1. Looked up from germline, CDR1 is SGHDN and CDR2 is FVKESK. V dropped 3 bases and J dropped 3; count of bases not matched to a gene: 5. The CDR3 extends over 15 amino acids. The CDR3 spells CASSHPDRGFYEQYF. CDR3 bases: TGTGCCAGCAGCCACCCGGACAGGGGGTTCTACGAGCAGTACTTC.

CDR3 nucleotides: TGTGCCAGCAGTTTACGTCCCGGTACTGAAGCTTTCTTT. Translation gives CASSLRPGTEAFF. V usage is TRBV12-3 or TRBV12-4 and J usage is TRBJ1-1, with D unresolved. V dropped 2 bases and J dropped 5 bases, with 9 bases sitting between them. This CDR3 has 13 residues.

V usage is TRBV28 and J usage is TRBJ1-2; 8 positions match TRBD1. The ends lost 6 bases at V and 4 bases at J; junction bases unmatched: 7. CDR3 length: 14 amino acids. The V gene's germline CDR1 is MDHEN and CDR2 SYDVKM. The CDR3 region has the DNA TGTGCCAGCAGCCCACAGGGGGGCCCCTATGGCTACACCTTC. The encoded protein is CASSPQGGPYGYTF.

The V and J genes are TRBV10-3 and TRBJ2-4; D might be TRBD1 (6 bases). CDR3 length: 12 amino acids. Germline CDR1 reads ENHRY; CDR2 reads SYGVKD. V was trimmed by 3 bases and J by 9 bases, leaving 9 bases between them. In DNA form, the CDR3 reads TGTGCCATCAGTGATACAGGGACCATTCAGTACTTC. Translated, it gives CAISDTGTIQYF.

This clone was recorded a few times. V and J are TRBV27 and TRBJ2-1; 7 positions agree with TRBD1. Germline assignment: CDR1 MNHEY and CDR2 SMNVEV (reference sequence). The CDR3 covers 15 residues. V lost 0 bases, J lost 8 bases, and 7 bases stayed unmatched. Here the CDR3 reads CASSLSTNRGHEQFF. CDR3 coding DNA: TGTGCCAGCAGTTTATCCACCAACAGGGGCCATGAGCAGTTCTTC.

This chain connects TRBV7-9 to TRBJ1-1, with 7 bases aligning to TRBD1. Germline CDR1 is SEHNR and CDR2 is FQNEAQ (reference sequence). This CDR3 has 14 amino acids. V lost 1 base, J lost 8 bases, and 7 bases stayed unmatched. This CDR3 is CASSLGGAQGEAFF. DNA of the CDR3: TGTGCCAGCAGCTTAGGAGGTGCACAGGGGGAAGCTTTCTTT.

The chain has TRBV9 and TRBJ2-5, with 8 bases aligning to TRBD1. V shed 0 bases and J 3 bases; nucleotides not matched to a gene: 7. Germline V CDR1 and CDR2: SGDLS, YYNGEE. There are 16 residues in the CDR3. CDR3 bases: TGTGCCAGCAGCGTAGCTGGGACAGGCCTTGAAGAGACCCAGTACTTC. Amino acids: CASSVAGTGLEETQYF.

The chain joins TRBV18 to TRBJ1-2, with D uncertain. CDR1 is KGHSH and CDR2 is LQKENI in the germline V gene. CDR3 size: 14 residues. Trimming shortened V by 2 bases and J by 2 bases, and 9 bases separated the two germline ends. The CDR3, as DNA: TGTGCCAGCTCACCAAATGAGGCGAACTATGGCTACACCTTC. This translates into CASSPNEANYGYTF.

The chain is built from TRBV2 and TRBJ2-1, with 13 bases fitting TRBD2. V shed 3 bases and J 0 bases; nucleotides not matched to a gene: 8. Germline lookup yields CDR1 SNHLY and CDR2 FYNNEI. There are 19 residues in the CDR3. The CDR3 sequence is CASSDLGLAGSVSYNEQFF. The CDR3 bases are TGTGCCAGCAGTGACTTGGGACTAGCGGGGTCTGTCTCCTACAATGAGCAGTTCTTC.

This clone is a singleton in its sample. The V and J genes are TRBV5-4 and TRBJ2-5, with D tentatively TRBD2 (6 bases). The germline V and J ends were trimmed by 0 bases and 3 bases, with 9 bases remaining between them. Per germline, CDR1 SGHNT and CDR2 YYREEE (reference sequence). This CDR3 has 14 residues. CDR3: CASSLGSSEETQYF. CDR3 sequence (DNA): TGTGCCAGCAGCTTGGGCTCTAGCGAAGAGACCCAGTACTTC.